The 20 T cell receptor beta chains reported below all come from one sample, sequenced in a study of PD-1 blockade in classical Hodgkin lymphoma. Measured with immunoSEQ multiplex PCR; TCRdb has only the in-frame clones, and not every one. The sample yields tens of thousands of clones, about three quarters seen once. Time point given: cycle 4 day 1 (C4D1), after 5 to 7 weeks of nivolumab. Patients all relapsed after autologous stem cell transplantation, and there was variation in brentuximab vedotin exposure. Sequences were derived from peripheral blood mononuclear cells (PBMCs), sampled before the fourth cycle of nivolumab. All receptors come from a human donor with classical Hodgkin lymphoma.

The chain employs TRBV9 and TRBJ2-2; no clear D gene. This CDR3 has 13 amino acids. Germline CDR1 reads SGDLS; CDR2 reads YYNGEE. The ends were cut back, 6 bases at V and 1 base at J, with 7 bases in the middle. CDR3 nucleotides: TGTGCCAGCATGTCCAGGAACACCGGGGAGCTGTTTTTT. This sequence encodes CASMSRNTGELFF.

As DNA, the CDR3 is TGTGCCAGCAGCTTGACTAGCGGAGACACCGGGGAGCTGTTTTTT. Protein: CASSLTSGDTGELFF. V is TRBV5-4 and J is TRBJ2-2; 8 bases map to TRBD2. Germline lookup yields CDR1 SGHNT and CDR2 YYREEE (reference sequence). CDR3 length: 15 amino acids. J gave up 3 bases and V 1 base, and 2 bases lay outside the gene matches.

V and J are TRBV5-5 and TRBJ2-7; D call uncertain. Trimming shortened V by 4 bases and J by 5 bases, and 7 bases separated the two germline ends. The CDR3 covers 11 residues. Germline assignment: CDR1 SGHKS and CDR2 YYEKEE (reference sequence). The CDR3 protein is CASSLINEQYF. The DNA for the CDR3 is TGTGCCAGCAGCCTTATTAACGAGCAGTACTTC.

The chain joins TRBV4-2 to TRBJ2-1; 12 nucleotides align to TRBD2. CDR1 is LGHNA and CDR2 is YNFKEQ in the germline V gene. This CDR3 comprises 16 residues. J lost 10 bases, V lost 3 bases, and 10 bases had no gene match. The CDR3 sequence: CASSQTRTSGAKEQFF. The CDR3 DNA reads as TGTGCCAGCAGCCAGACTCGGACTAGCGGGGCTAAGGAGCAGTTCTTC.

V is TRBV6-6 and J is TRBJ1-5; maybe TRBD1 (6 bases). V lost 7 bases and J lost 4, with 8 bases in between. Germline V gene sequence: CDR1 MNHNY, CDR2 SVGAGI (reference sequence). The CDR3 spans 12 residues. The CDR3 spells CASTTGNQPQHF. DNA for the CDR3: TGTGCCAGCACTACAGGGAATCAGCCCCAGCATTTT.

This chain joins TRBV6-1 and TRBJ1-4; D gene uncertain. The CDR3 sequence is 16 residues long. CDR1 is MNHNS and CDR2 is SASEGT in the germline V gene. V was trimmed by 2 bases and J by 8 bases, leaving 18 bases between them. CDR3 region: CASSEKREGVGEKLFF. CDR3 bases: TGTGCCAGCAGTGAAAAGAGGGAGGGAGTGGGCGAAAAACTGTTTTTT.

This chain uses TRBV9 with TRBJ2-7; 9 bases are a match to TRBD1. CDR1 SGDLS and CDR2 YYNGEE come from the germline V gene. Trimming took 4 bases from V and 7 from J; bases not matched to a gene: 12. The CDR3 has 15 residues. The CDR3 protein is CASSRVGQGAREQYF. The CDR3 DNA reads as TGTGCCAGCAGCCGAGTGGGACAGGGAGCGAGGGAGCAGTACTTC.

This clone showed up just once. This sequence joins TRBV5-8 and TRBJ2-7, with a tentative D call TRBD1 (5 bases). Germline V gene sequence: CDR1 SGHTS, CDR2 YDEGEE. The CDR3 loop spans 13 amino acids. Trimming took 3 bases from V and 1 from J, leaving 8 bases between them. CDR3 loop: CASSWTPSYEQYF. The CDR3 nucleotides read TGTGCCAGCAGCTGGACACCTTCCTACGAGCAGTACTTC.

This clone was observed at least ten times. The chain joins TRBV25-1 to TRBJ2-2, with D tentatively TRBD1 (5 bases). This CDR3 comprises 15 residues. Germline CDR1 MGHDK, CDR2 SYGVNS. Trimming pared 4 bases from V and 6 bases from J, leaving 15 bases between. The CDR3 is CASSARVISAGELFF. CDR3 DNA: TGTGCCAGCAGTGCCAGGGTGATATCAGCCGGGGAGCTGTTTTTT.

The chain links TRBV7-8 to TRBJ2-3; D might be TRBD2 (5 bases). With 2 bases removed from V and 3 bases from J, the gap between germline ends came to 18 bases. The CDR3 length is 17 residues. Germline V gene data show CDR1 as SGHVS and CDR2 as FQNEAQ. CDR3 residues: CASSLRSGVAGTDTQYF. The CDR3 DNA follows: TGTGCCAGCAGCTTAAGGAGCGGAGTAGCTGGTACAGATACGCAGTATTTT.

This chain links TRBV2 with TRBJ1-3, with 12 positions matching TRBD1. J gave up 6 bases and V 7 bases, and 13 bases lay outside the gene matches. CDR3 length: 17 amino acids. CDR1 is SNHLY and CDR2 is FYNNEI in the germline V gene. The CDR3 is CASTPTLGQGAPNTIYF. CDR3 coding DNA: TGTGCCAGCACTCCAACCCTGGGACAGGGGGCGCCAAACACCATATATTTT. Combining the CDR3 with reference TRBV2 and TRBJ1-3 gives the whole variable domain EPEVTQTPSHQVTQMGQEVILRCVPISNHLYFYWYRQILGQKVEFLVSFYNNEISEKSEIFDDQFSVERPDGSNFTLKIRSTKLEDSAMYFCASTPTLGQGAPNTIYFGEGSWLTVV.

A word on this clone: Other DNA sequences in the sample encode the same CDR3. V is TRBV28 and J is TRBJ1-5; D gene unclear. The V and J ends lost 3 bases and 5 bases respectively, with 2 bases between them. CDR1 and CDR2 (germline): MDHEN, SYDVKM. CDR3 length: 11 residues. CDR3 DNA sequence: TGTGCCAGCAGTTTCGATCAGCCCCAGCATTTT. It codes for CASSFDQPQHF.

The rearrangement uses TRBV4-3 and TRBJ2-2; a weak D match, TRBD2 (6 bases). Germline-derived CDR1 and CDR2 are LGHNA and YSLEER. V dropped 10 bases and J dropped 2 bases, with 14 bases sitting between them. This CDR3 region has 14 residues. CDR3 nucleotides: TGCGCCACCAGAGTGGACTACAACACCGGGGAGCTGTTTTTT. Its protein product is CATRVDYNTGELFF.

CDR3 amino acids: CASSLGAGAGTDTQYF. CDR3 coding DNA: TGCGCCAGCAGCTTGGGGGCAGGGGCCGGCACAGATACGCAGTATTTT. The chain is built from TRBV5-1 and TRBJ2-3, with D possibly TRBD1 on 6 matching bases. Trimming pared 0 bases from V and 1 base from J, leaving 12 bases between. The CDR3 contains 16 residues. Germline CDR1 SGHRS, CDR2 YFSETQ.

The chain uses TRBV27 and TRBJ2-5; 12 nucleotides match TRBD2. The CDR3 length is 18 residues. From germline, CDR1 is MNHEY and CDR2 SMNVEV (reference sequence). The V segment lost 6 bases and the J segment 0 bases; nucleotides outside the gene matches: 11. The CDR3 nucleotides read TGTGCCAGCAGCCTGTCTAGCGGGAGGGCCCGTTACCAAGAGACCCAGTACTTC. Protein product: CASSLSSGRARYQETQYF.

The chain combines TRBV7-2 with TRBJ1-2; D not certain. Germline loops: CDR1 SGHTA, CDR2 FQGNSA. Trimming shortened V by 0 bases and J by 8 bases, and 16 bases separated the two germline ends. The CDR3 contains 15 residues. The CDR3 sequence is CASSLASNSREGYTF. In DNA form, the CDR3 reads TGTGCCAGCAGCTTAGCCTCGAATAGTCGTGAGGGCTACACCTTC. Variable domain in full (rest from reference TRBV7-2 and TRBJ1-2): GAGVSQSPSNKVTEKGKDVELRCDPISGHTALYWYRQSLGQGLEFLIYFQGNSAPDKSGLPSDRFSAERTGGSVSTLTIQRTQQEDSAVYLCASSLASNSREGYTFGSGTRLTVV.

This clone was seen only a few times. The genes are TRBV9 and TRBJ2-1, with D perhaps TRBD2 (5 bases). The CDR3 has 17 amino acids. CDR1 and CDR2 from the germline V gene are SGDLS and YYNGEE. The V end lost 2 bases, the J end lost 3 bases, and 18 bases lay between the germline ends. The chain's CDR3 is CASSVSSGPNLYNEQFF. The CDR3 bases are TGTGCCAGCAGCGTTTCGAGCGGACCAAACCTCTACAATGAGCAGTTCTTC. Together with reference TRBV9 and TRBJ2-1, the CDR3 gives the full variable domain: DSGVTQTPKHLITATGQRVTLRCSPRSGDLSVYWYQQSLDQGLQFLIQYYNGEERAKGNILERFSAQQFPDLHSELNLSSLELGDSALYFCASSVSSGPNLYNEQFFGPGTRLTVL.

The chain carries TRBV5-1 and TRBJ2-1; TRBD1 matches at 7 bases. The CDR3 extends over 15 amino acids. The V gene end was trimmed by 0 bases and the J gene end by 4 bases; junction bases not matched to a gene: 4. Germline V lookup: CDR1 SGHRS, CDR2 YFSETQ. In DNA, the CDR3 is TGCGCCAGCAGCTTGGGACCGACAGGGTACAATGAGCAGTTCTTC. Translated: CASSLGPTGYNEQFF.

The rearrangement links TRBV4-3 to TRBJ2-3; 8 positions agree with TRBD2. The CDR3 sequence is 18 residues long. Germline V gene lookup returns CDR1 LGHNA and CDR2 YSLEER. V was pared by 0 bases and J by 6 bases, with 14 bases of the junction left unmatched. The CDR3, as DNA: TGCGCCAGCAGCCAAGATGTGGCTAGCGGGCGGGCGGGGGATACGCAGTATTTT. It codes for CASSQDVASGRAGDTQYF.

The CDR3 loop is CASISGTGGNEQFF. The CDR3 DNA sequence: TGTGCCAGCATTTCGGGGACAGGGGGCAATGAGCAGTTCTTC. This chain uses TRBV28 with TRBJ2-1; 11 bases align to TRBD1. Germline V CDR1 and CDR2: MDHEN, SYDVKM. Trimming took 7 bases from V and 6 from J; bases not matched to a gene: 5. The CDR3 covers 14 residues.